These 14 T cell receptor beta chains were all obtained from the same sample, sequenced in a study of cytomegalovirus exposure and HLA in healthy donors. Use of 60 Vbeta and 13 Jbeta primers characterized the PCR. The repertoire was sequenced with immunoSEQ multiplex PCR; TCRdb's copy has only in-frame clones and lacks some. In all, the sample yields about 160,000 clones. Sample: PBMCs. The receptors derive from a woman between 50 and 59 years old in good health and CMV-seronegative.

This chain links TRBV6-6 with TRBJ1-1; the match to TRBD1 covers 7 bases. Germline values: CDR1 MNHNY, CDR2 SVGAGI (reference sequence). Trimming took 6 bases from V and 11 from J; bases not matched to a gene: 9. The CDR3 is 12 residues long. CDR3 in DNA: TGTGCCAGCAGCCGGGACAGTTTATATGCTTTCTTT. This translates into CASSRDSLYAFF.

The rearrangement uses TRBV7-2 and TRBJ1-5, with no clear D. Germline CDR1 is SGHTA and CDR2 is FQGNSA. This CDR3 is 13 amino acids long. Trimming pared 5 bases from V and 10 bases from J, leaving 15 bases between. This chain's CDR3 is CASSPEGVGPQHF. DNA for the CDR3: TGTGCCAGCAGCCCGGAGGGCGTGGGACCCCAGCATTTT.

This chain links TRBV5-8 with TRBJ1-2; D is perhaps TRBD1 (5 bases). The CDR3 has 14 residues. Germline CDR1 and CDR2: SGHTS and YDEGEE. The germline V and J ends were trimmed by 6 bases and 6 bases, with 18 bases remaining between them. The CDR3 region is CASTIGGARNGYTF. The CDR3 bases are TGTGCCAGCACCATTGGAGGGGCAAGGAATGGCTACACCTTC. The complete variable domain, with remaining parts taken from reference TRBV5-8 and TRBJ1-2, reads EAGVTQSPTHLIKTRGQQATLRCSPISGHTSVYWYQQALGLGLQFLLWYDEGEERNRGNFPPRFSGRQFPNYSSELNVNALELEDSALYLCASTIGGARNGYTFGSGTRLTVV.

Worth noting for this clone: Different DNA sequences within this sample yield the same CDR3. The chain combines TRBV4-3 with TRBJ2-5; 11 bases are shared with TRBD1. CDR1 is LGHNA, CDR2 YSLEER, per germline. The junction had 3 bases not matched to a gene; V was cut back by 0 bases and J by 6 bases. The CDR3 is 15 amino acids. In DNA form, the CDR3 reads TGCGCCAGCAGCCAAGATCGGGACAGGGGGAAGACCCAGTACTTC. It encodes CASSQDRDRGKTQYF.

The gene calls are TRBV2 and TRBJ2-7; maybe TRBD2 (5 bases). Trimming left V 7 bases short and J 5 bases short, with 15 bases between. The germline V gene encodes CDR1 SNHLY and CDR2 FYNNEI. The CDR3 is 13 amino acids. The CDR3 sequence is CASTESRGNEQYF. For the CDR3, the DNA is TGTGCCAGCACCGAGAGTCGGGGAAACGAGCAGTACTTC.

The J gene is TRBJ2-1, the V gene TRBV7-6; 9 nucleotides align to TRBD2. Unmatched junction bases numbered 3, after V lost 1 base and J lost 2 bases. The CDR3 is 16 amino acids. Germline V CDR1 and CDR2: SGHVS, FNYEAQ. CDR3 DNA sequence: TGTGCCAGCAGCTTAGGGGTAGCGGGGGCCTACAATGAGCAGTTCTTC. Protein product: CASSLGVAGAYNEQFF. Together with reference TRBV7-6 and TRBJ2-1, the CDR3 gives the full variable domain: GAGVSQSPRYKVTKRGQDVALRCDPISGHVSLYWYRQALGQGPEFLTYFNYEAQQDKSGLPNDRFSAERPEGSISTLTIQRTEQRDSAMYRCASSLGVAGAYNEQFFGPGTRLTVL.

The V and J genes are TRBV6-1 and TRBJ1-5; D call uncertain. Trimming shortened V by 2 bases and J by 0 bases, and 11 bases separated the two germline ends. The CDR3 consists of 16 residues. From germline, CDR1 is MNHNS and CDR2 SASEGT. Here the CDR3 reads CASSEHSFFSNQPQHF. The CDR3 DNA is TGTGCCAGCAGTGAACATAGTTTTTTTAGCAATCAGCCCCAGCATTTT.

V usage is TRBV5-1 and J usage is TRBJ2-7, with TRBD2 matching over 8 bases. This CDR3 spans 16 amino acids. J was trimmed by 2 bases and V by 4 bases; bases with no gene match: 11. Germline CDR1 reads SGHRS; CDR2 reads YFSETQ. The CDR3 coding sequence is TGCGCCAGCAGCCAACCGGGACTAGAGGGGGCCTACGAGCAGTACTTC. This sequence encodes CASSQPGLEGAYEQYF.

The J gene is TRBJ1-1, the V gene TRBV5-1; 8 bases match TRBD1. This CDR3 comprises 13 residues. The J segment lost 8 bases and the V segment lost 4 bases, leaving 7 bases of the junction unmatched. CDR1 SGHRS and CDR2 YFSETQ come from the germline V gene. The CDR3 bases are TGCGCCAGCAGCCCTGGACAGGGAGTGGAAGCTTTCTTT. It yields the protein CASSPGQGVEAFF.

The chain couples TRBV4-1 to TRBJ2-1; 7 nucleotides match TRBD2. The CDR3 extends over 17 amino acids. The V gene end was trimmed by 4 bases and the J gene end by 0 bases; junction bases not matched to a gene: 9. The germline V gene encodes CDR1 MGHRA and CDR2 YSYEKL. CDR3 amino acids: CASSPSPGGSSYNEQFF. Written as DNA, the CDR3 is TGCGCCAGCAGCCCTTCCCCTGGCGGGAGCTCCTACAATGAGCAGTTCTTC.

The chain is built from TRBV7-2 and TRBJ2-3; TRBD1 matches at 8 bases. CDR3 length: 16 amino acids. Losses at the gene ends were 1 base for V and 4 bases for J; bases not matched to a gene: 7. The V gene's germline CDR1 is SGHTA and CDR2 FQGNSA. The CDR3 sequence: CASSLVGAGGADTQYF. The DNA for the CDR3 is TGTGCCAGCAGCTTAGTCGGGGCAGGGGGCGCAGATACGCAGTATTTT.

This CDR3 reads CASSVGLAGSYEQYF. CDR3 coding DNA: TGTGCCAGCAGTGTCGGACTAGCGGGGTCCTACGAGCAGTACTTC. The chain couples TRBV2 to TRBJ2-5; 12 bases fit TRBD2. The J call may be wrong; the DNA end is better matched by TRBJ2-7. The germline gives CDR1 SNHLY, CDR2 FYNNEI. CDR3 length: 15 residues.

The chain recombines TRBV11-3 with TRBJ2-3; TRBD2 agrees at 12 bases. Germline V gives CDR1 SGHNT, CDR2 YENEEA. The V segment lost 5 bases and the J segment 5 bases; nucleotides outside the gene matches: 5. This CDR3 comprises 15 residues. The CDR3: CASSQLAGGKDTQYF. In nucleotides, the CDR3 is TGTGCCAGCAGCCAACTAGCGGGAGGCAAAGATACGCAGTATTTT. Combining the CDR3 with reference TRBV11-3 and TRBJ2-3 gives the whole variable domain EAGVVQSPRYKIIEKKQPVAFWCNPISGHNTLYWYLQNLGQGPELLIRYENEEAVDDSQLPKDRFSAERLKGVDSTLKIQPAELGDSAVYLCASSQLAGGKDTQYFGPGTRLTVL.

CDR3 in amino acids: CASSWRSNQPQHF. CDR3 coding DNA: TGTGCCAGCAGCTGGAGAAGCAATCAGCCCCAGCATTTT. The chain links TRBV5-6 to TRBJ1-5; D ambiguous. The CDR3 covers 13 residues. Germline loops: CDR1 SGHDT, CDR2 YYEEEE. V lost 3 bases to trimming and J lost 1 base, with 5 bases between them.